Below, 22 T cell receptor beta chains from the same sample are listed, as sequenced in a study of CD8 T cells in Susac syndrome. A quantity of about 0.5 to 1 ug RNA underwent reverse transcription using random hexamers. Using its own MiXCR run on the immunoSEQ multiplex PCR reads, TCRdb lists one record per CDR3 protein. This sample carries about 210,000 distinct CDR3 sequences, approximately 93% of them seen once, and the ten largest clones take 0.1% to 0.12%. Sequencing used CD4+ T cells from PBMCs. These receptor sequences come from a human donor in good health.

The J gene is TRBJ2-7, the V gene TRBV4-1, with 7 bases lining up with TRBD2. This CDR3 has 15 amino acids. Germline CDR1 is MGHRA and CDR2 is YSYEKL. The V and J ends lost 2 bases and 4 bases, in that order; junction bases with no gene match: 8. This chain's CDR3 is CASSQSGPGGYEQYF. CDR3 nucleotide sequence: TGCGCCAGCAGCCAATCCGGACCGGGGGGTTACGAGCAGTACTTC.

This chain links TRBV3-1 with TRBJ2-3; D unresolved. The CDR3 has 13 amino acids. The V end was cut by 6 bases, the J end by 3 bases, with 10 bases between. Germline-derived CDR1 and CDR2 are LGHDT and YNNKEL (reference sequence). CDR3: CASRGSSTDTQYF. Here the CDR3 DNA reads TGTGCCAGCAGAGGCTCCTCGACAGATACGCAGTATTTT.

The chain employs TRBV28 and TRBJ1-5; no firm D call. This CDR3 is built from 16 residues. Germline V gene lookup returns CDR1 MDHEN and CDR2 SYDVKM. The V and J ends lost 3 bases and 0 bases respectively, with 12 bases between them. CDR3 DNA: TGTGCCAGCAGTTTGGAGGGCTATCATAGCAATCAGCCCCAGCATTTT. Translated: CASSLEGYHSNQPQHF.

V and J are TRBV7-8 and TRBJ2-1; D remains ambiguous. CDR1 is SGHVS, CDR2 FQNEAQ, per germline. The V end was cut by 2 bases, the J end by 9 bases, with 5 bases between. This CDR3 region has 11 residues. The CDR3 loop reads CASSLPGEQFF. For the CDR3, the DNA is TGTGCCAGCAGCTTACCCGGTGAGCAGTTCTTC.

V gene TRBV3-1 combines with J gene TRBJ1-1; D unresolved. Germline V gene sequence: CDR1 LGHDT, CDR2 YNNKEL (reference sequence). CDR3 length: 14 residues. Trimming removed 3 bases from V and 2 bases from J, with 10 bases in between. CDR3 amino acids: CASSHPGANTEAFF. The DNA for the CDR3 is TGTGCCAGCAGCCATCCGGGAGCCAACACTGAAGCTTTCTTT.

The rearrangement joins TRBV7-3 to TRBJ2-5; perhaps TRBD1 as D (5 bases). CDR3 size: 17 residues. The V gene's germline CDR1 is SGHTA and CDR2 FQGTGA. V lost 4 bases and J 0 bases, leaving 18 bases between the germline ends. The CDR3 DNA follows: TGTGCCAGCAGCTCGAGGATAGGGGTCCCCTACCAAGAGACCCAGTACTTC. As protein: CASSSRIGVPYQETQYF.

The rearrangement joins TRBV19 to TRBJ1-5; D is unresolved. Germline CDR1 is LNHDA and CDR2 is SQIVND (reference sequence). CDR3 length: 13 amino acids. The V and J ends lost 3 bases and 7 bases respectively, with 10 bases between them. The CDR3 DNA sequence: TGTGCCAGTAGTATGGGAGGCAGGCAGCCCCAGCATTTT. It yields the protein CASSMGGRQPQHF.

The CDR3 DNA reads as TGTGCCAGCAGCCAAGGAGTTAGCCAAGAGACCCAGTACTTC. It translates to CASSQGVSQETQYF. The rearrangement uses TRBV3-1 and TRBJ2-5; no clear D. CDR1 is LGHDT, CDR2 YNNKEL, per germline (reference sequence). V was clipped by 1 base and J by 1 base, with 7 bases between them. The CDR3 spans 14 residues.

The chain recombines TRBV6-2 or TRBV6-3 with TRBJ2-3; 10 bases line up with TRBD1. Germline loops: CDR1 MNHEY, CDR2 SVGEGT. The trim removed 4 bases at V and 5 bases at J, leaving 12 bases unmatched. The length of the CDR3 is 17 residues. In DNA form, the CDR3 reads TGTGCCAGCAGTTTGATACTCCGGGACAGGGGTAGAGATACGCAGTATTTT. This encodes CASSLILRDRGRDTQYF.

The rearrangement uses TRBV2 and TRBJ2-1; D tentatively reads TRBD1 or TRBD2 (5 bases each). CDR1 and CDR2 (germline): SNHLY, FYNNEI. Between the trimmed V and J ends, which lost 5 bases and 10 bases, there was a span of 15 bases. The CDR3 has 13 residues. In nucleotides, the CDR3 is TGTGCCAGCAGTCGGGACCCCGGCGGGGAGCAGTTCTTC. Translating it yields CASSRDPGGEQFF.

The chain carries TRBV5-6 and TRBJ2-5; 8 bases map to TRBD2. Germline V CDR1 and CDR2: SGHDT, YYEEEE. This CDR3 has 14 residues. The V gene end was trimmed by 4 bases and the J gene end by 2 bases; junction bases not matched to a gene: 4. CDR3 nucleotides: TGTGCCAGCAGCCGTGGGACTAGTCAAGAGACCCAGTACTTC. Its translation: CASSRGTSQETQYF. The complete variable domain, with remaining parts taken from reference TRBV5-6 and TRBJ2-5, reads DAGVTQSPTHLIKTRGQQVTLRCSPKSGHDTVSWYQQALGQGPQFIFQYYEEEERQRGNFPDRFSGHQFPNYSSELNVNALLLGDSALYLCASSRGTSQETQYFGPGTRLLVL.

CDR3 residues: CASSATVTTEAFF. In DNA, the CDR3 is TGTGCCAGCAGCGCAACAGTGACCACTGAAGCTTTCTTT. V gene TRBV11-2 combines with J gene TRBJ1-1; D call uncertain. The CDR3 loop spans 13 amino acids. In germline, CDR1 is SGHAT, CDR2 FQNNGV. Trimming removed 5 bases from V and 4 bases from J, with 11 bases in between. The variable domain in full, with the rest retrieved from reference TRBV11-2 and TRBJ1-1, is EAGVAQSPRYKIIEKRQSVAFWCNPISGHATLYWYQQILGQGPKLLIQFQNNGVVDDSQLPKDRFSAERLKGVDSTLKIQPAKLEDSAVYLCASSATVTTEAFFGQGTRLTVV.

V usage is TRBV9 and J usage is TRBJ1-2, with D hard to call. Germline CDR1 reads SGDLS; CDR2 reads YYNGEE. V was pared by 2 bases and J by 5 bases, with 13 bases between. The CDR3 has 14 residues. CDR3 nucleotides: TGTGCCAGCAGCGTCGCCCCCGCCTTATATGGCTACACCTTC. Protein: CASSVAPALYGYTF. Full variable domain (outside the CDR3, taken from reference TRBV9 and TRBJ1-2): DSGVTQTPKHLITATGQRVTLRCSPRSGDLSVYWYQQSLDQGLQFLIQYYNGEERAKGNILERFSAQQFPDLHSELNLSSLELGDSALYFCASSVAPALYGYTFGSGTRLTVV.

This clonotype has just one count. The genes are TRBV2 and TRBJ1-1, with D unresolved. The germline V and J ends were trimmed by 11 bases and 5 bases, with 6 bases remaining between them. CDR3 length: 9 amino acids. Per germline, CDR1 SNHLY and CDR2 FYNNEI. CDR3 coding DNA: TGTGCCCTGGCTACTGAAGCTTTCTTT. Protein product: CALATEAFF. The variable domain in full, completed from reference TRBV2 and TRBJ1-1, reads EPEVTQTPSHQVTQMGQEVILRCVPISNHLYFYWYRQILGQKVEFLVSFYNNEISEKSEIFDDQFSVERPDGSNFTLKIRSTKLEDSAMYFCALATEAFFGQGTRLTVV.

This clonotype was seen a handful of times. The CDR3 DNA sequence: TGTGCCATCACGGACAGGGGAACCTACGAGCAGTACTTC. This encodes CAITDRGTYEQYF. This chain links TRBV10-3 with TRBJ2-7; 9 bases are a match to TRBD1. V lost 7 bases, J lost 2 bases, and 3 bases stayed unmatched. The CDR3 is made up of 13 amino acids. Germline V CDR1 and CDR2: ENHRY, SYGVKD.

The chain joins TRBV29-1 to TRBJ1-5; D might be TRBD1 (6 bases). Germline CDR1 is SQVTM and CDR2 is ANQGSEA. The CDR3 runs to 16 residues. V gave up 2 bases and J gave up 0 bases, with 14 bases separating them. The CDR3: CSVETIGTYSNQPQHF. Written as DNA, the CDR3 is TGCAGCGTTGAAACGATTGGGACATATAGCAATCAGCCCCAGCATTTT.

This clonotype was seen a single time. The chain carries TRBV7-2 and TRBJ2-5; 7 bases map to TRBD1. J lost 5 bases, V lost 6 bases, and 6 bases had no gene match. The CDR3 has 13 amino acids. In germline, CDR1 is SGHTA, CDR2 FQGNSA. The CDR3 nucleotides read TGTGCCAGCAGGCCTGGGGGACAGGAGACCCAGTACTTC. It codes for CASRPGGQETQYF.

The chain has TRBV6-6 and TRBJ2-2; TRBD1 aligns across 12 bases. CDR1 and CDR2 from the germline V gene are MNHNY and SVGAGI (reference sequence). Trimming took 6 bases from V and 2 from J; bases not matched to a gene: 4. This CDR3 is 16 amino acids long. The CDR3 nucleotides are TGTGCCAGCAGCACGGGACAGGGGGCAAACACCGGGGAGCTGTTTTTT. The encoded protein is CASSTGQGANTGELFF.

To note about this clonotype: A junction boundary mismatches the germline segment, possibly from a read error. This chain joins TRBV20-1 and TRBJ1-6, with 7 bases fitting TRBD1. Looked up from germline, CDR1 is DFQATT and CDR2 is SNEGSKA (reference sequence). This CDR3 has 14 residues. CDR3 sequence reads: CSAREQGGNSPLHF. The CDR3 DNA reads TGCAGTGCTAGAGAGCAGGGGGGAAATTCCCCCCTCCACTTT.

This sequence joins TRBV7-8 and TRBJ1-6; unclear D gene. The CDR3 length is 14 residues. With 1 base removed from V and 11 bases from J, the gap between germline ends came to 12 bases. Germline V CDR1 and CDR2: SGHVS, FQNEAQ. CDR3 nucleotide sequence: TGTGCCAGCAGCTTAGGGAGCGGCGGTCCACCCCTCCACTTT. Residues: CASSLGSGGPPLHF.

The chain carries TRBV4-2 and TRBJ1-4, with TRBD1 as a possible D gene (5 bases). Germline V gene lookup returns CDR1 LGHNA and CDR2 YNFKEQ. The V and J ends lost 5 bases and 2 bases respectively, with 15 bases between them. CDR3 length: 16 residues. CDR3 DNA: TGTGCCAGCAGCGGGACTTCGCCCGGGACTAATGAAAAACTGTTTTTT. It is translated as CASSGTSPGTNEKLFF.

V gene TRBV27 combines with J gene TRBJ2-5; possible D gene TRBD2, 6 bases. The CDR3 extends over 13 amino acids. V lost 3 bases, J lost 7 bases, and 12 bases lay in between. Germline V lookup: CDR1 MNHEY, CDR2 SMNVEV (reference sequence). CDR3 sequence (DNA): TGTGCCAGCAGTTTTAGACTGGGAGGGACCCAGTACTTC. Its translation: CASSFRLGGTQYF.